The subject of this entry is one T cell receptor (beta chain). This CDR3 has 15 amino acids. Germline V gene data show CDR1 as LGHNA and CDR2 as YSLEER. The V end was cut by 3 bases, the J end by 5 bases, with 16 bases between. This sample is part of a study of blood T cell repertoires in COVID-19. Study summary: Donors in the United States, Italy and Spain gave samples during acute or convalescent COVID-19.

Authors' data handling: Amplification with reference gene primers provided the estimates of nucleated cell counts. Here immunoSEQ multiplex PCR was the method, and the copy in TCRdb shows in-frame clones only, minus some. D and trimming come from the DNA, and the V and J calls and clone size come from that table. The table has 150,000 to 200,000 clones, 79% seen once. The TCR originated in a woman in her thirties or forties with COVID-19, enrolled during active disease. The sequencing sample was made of peripheral blood. The chain joins TRBV4-3 to TRBJ1-2; a possible D gene is TRBD1 (6 bases). The CDR3 loop is CASSQAGGGGYGYTF. The CDR3 bases are TGCGCCAGCAGCCAGGCGGGTGGGGGCGGGTATGGCTACACCTTC.